Listed here is a single T cell receptor (beta chain). The source of the sample is a study of T cells in Graves' hyperthyroidism and ophthalmopathy. Individuals with ophthalmopathy presented a Clinical Activity Score of at least 3, a NOSPECS grade of at least 4 and a duration under 3 months. Diagnoses were made from clinical symptoms, serum measures (thyroxine and TRAb), thyroid ultrasound and orbital computed tomography. The PBMCs studied were ones that came from 8.5 to 10 ml fresh peripheral blood. Researchers took RNA transcripts and amplified the TCR beta CDR3 regions from them. During a first-round RT-PCR of the TCR CDR3, the HTBI primer set was used. TCRdb independently ran MiXCR on the multiplex PCR reads; one entry per CDR3 protein. The sample has over 500,000 distinct CDR3 sequences, about 15% seen once. The clonotype was recovered from a woman in her 30s with Graves' ophthalmopathy. The sequenced sample consisted of blood.

The CDR3 spells CASSPTGSTNEKLFF. The CDR3 region has the DNA TGTGCCAGCAGCCCGACAGGGTCAACTAATGAAAAACTGTTTTTT. The chain joins TRBV7-9 to TRBJ1-4; 7 bases fit TRBD1. CDR3 size: 15 residues. Germline CDR1 reads SEHNR; CDR2 reads FQNEAQ (reference sequence). Unmatched junction bases numbered 3, after V lost 5 bases and J lost 0 bases.